A selection of T cell receptor beta chains follows, all from one sample in a study of cytomegalovirus exposure and HLA in healthy donors. Using immunoSEQ multiplex PCR, the repertoire was profiled, and TCRdb retains in-frame clones only, with some absent. The sample includes about 180,000 clones, approximately 84% seen only once; the top ten take 0.38%. Material for sequencing was PBMCs. These receptors originate from a boy aged 2 to 9 in good health and CMV-seronegative. Both conserved end residues are part of each CDR3. A D gene is named only where the DNA matches it firmly. Part of the rows lack a size; the others show once, few, many or a class for expanded clones.

-	TRBV7-9	-	TRBJ2-7	TGTGCCAGCAGCAAAACCGGGACACCCTACGAGCAGTACTTC	CASSKTGTPYEQYF
TRBD2	TRBV5-1	-	TRBJ2-1	TGCGCCAGCAGCGTAGCGGGAGGGCCCCACAATGAGCAGTTCTTC	CASSVAGGPHNEQFF
-	TRBV11-2	once	TRBJ2-2	TGTGCCAGCAGCTTACGAGGCTCTAACACCGGGGAGCTGTTTTTT	CASSLRGSNTGELFF
TRBD2	TRBV27	-	TRBJ2-5	TGTGCCAGCAGTCCGTGGGGGACTAGCGACCGGCCGGCAGAGACCCAGTACTTC	CASSPWGTSDRPAETQYF
-	TRBV29-1	-	TRBJ2-1	TGCAGCGTTGAAAGTCGGCTAGCTGTCAATGAGCAGTTCTTC	CSVESRLAVNEQFF
-	TRBV25-1	-	TRBJ1-2	TGTGCCAGCAGCCAGTCCGGGACATCTAACTATGGCTACACCTTC	CASSQSGTSNYGYTF
-	TRBV27	-	TRBJ2-3	TGTGCCAGCAGTAGCTTGTTCACAGATACGCAGTATTTT	CASSSLFTDTQYF
-	TRBV18	-	TRBJ2-7	TGTGCCAGCTCAATTGGAGGGGCGGGGTACGAGCAGTACTTC	CASSIGGAGYEQYF
-	TRBV28	-	TRBJ2-5	TGTGCCAGCAGTTCCCTGTGGGAGGCGAAGTCCCTTCAAGAGACCCAGTACTTC	CASSSLWEAKSLQETQYF
TRBD2	TRBV4-1	-	TRBJ2-1	TGCGCCAGCAGCCAAGATCCCGCGGGAGGGCCGATAGATGAGCAGTTCTTC	CASSQDPAGGPIDEQFF
-	TRBV11-2	-	TRBJ2-1	TGTGCCAGCAGCCGACTGGAGGGAGGCTCCTACAATGAGCAGTTCTTC	CASSRLEGGSYNEQFF
-	TRBV29-1	-	TRBJ2-5	TGCAGCGTTTTGCCAGGGGTATCGGAGGAGACCCAGTACTTC	CSVLPGVSEETQYF
-	TRBV21-1	-	TRBJ1-5	TGTGCCAGCAGGATCTGGAAAGAGGGTATGGGACAGCAACATTATAGCAATCAGCCCCAGCATTTT	CASRIWKEGMGQQHYSNQPQHF
-	TRBV7-8	once	TRBJ1-5	TGTGCCAGCAGCCGACCGGGACAAGTCAATCAGCCCCAGCATTTT	CASSRPGQVNQPQHF
TRBD2	TRBV9	-	TRBJ2-1	TGTGCCAGCAGCCCCTCCGGGACTAGCTCCTACAATGAGCAGTTCTTC	CASSPSGTSSYNEQFF
-	TRBV7-9	-	TRBJ2-2	TGTGCCAGCAGCAGCTCGGGGGAGAACACCGGGGAGCTGTTTTTT	CASSSSGENTGELFF
-	TRBV4-1	-	TRBJ2-7	TGCGCCAGCAGCCAAGCCCTATTGGTCTACGAGCAGTACTTC	CASSQALLVYEQYF
TRBD2	TRBV18	-	TRBJ2-5	TGTGCCAGCTCACCACGGCTAGCGGGAGGGCCCGGATGGGAGACCCAGTACTTC	CASSPRLAGGPGWETQYF
TRBD1	TRBV19	few	TRBJ2-7	TGTGCCAGTAGGATGGACAGGGAAAGTGTGCAGTACTTC	CASRMDRESVQYF
TRBD1	TRBV19	-	TRBJ1-1	TGTGCCAGTAGTGTACAGGGGACTGAAGCTTTCTTT	CASSVQGTEAFF
-	TRBV7-9	-	TRBJ1-1	TGTGCCAGCAGCTTAGACAACGCCATACCGCAAGCTTTCTTT	CASSLDNAIPQAFF
TRBD2	TRBV27	-	TRBJ2-1	TGTGCCAGCAGTCACGGGACTAGCGGGACCAATGAGCAGTTCTTC	CASSHGTSGTNEQFF
TRBD1	TRBV7-9	once	TRBJ2-1	TGTGCCAGCAGCTTACCGAAAGGGACAGGTACCTACAATGAGCAGTTCTTC	CASSLPKGTGTYNEQFF
-	TRBV30	-	TRBJ1-1	TGTGCCTGGAGCGACATCACGGACAGCATGAACACTGAAGCTTTCTTT	CAWSDITDSMNTEAFF
-	TRBV20-1	-	TRBJ2-5	TGCAGTGCGAGTCAAGAGACCCAGTACTTC	CSASQETQYF
TRBD1	TRBV2	-	TRBJ2-7	TGTGCCAGCAGTTCGGACAGGTTGAGGTCCTACGAGCAGTACTTC	CASSSDRLRSYEQYF
TRBD2	TRBV6-1	-	TRBJ2-1	TGTGCCAGCAGTCCTAGCGGGAGGGCCTCCGATGAGCAGTTCTTC	CASSPSGRASDEQFF
-	TRBV6-5	-	TRBJ2-1	TGTGCCAGCAGTTTAGTAGCGGCCTCCTACAATGAGCAGTTCTTC	CASSLVAASYNEQFF
-	TRBV6-1	-	TRBJ1-2	TGTGCCAGCCGGGAGGTTGGTGGCTACACCTTC	CASREVGGYTF
-	TRBV5-1	-	TRBJ2-7	TGCGCCAGCAGCTTGGTCCTTAGCGGTAGCTCCTACGAGCAGTACTTC	CASSLVLSGSSYEQYF
-	TRBV21-1	-	TRBJ2-1	TGTGCCAGCAGCAAAGTTAGCCTAGCGGATATTTTCGGGCAGTTCTTC	CASSKVSLADIFGQFF
TRBD1	TRBV2	-	TRBJ1-5	TGTGCCAGCAGTACCACCGGGACAGGGGGCATGAGCAATCAGCCCCAGCATTTT	CASSTTGTGGMSNQPQHF
-	TRBV6-5	-	TRBJ1-3	TGTGCCAGCAGCCCACAGGGCTCTGGAAACACCATATATTTT	CASSPQGSGNTIYF
TRBD1	TRBV7-9	-	TRBJ2-3	TGTGCCAGCAGCCTAGACGGACAGGACACAGATACGCAGTATTTT	CASSLDGQDTDTQYF
-	TRBV18	-	TRBJ2-5	TGTGCCAGCTCAGAAACCACGGCGGGTCAAGAGACCCAGTACTTC	CASSETTAGQETQYF
-	TRBV6-5	few	TRBJ2-3	TGTGCCAGCAGTTACTCGCTGGTAGATAGCACAGATACGCAGTATTTT	CASSYSLVDSTDTQYF
-	TRBV9	-	TRBJ2-2	TGTGCCAGCAGCTACGAGGGACTGAACACCGGGGAGCTGTTTTTT	CASSYEGLNTGELFF
TRBD2	TRBV4-1	-	TRBJ2-7	TGCGCCAGCAGCCAAGATGCTAGCGGGAGTTTCTACGAGCAGTACTTC	CASSQDASGSFYEQYF
-	TRBV10-3	-	TRBJ1-1	TGTGCCATCAGTGAGGGGCTGGCGACTGAAGCTTTCTTT	CAISEGLATEAFF
TRBD1	TRBV2	once	TRBJ1-3	TGTGCCAGCAGTGGAACAGGGGCATGGGTGGGAGACAACACCATATATTTT	CASSGTGAWVGDNTIYF
-	TRBV25-1	few	TRBJ1-1	TGTGCCAGCAGTGACCACAAGAACACTGAAGCTTTCTTT	CASSDHKNTEAFF
-	TRBV7-9	-	TRBJ1-2	TGTGCCAGCAGCTTTAATCCGGGTAATCCCTATGGCTACACCTTC	CASSFNPGNPYGYTF
TRBD2	TRBV4-2	-	TRBJ2-1	TGTGCCAGCAGCCCAGGACTAGCGGAGGCCCTATACAATGAGCAGTTCTTC	CASSPGLAEALYNEQFF
TRBD2	TRBV5-4	-	TRBJ2-1	TGTGCCAGCAACCTGGGACTAGCAGCCTACAATGAGCAGTTCTTC	CASNLGLAAYNEQFF
-	TRBV5-6	-	TRBJ2-7	TGTGCCAGCAGCTTGGATCTCTCCTACGAGCAGTACTTC	CASSLDLSYEQYF
-	TRBV2	-	TRBJ2-7	TGTGCCAGCAGTTCGGACAGAGTAATCCACGAGCAGTACTTC	CASSSDRVIHEQYF
TRBD1	TRBV7-9	-	TRBJ1-4	TGTGCCAGCAGCCCGGAACGACAGGGAACTAATGAAAAACTGTTTTTT	CASSPERQGTNEKLFF
-	TRBV5-1	-	TRBJ2-7	TGCGCCAGCAGCGCCTCCACTTACGAGCAGTACTTC	CASSASTYEQYF
TRBD2	TRBV19	-	TRBJ2-5	TGTGCCAGTAGTATAGATCTAGCGGGCCTCCAAGAGACCCAGTACTTC	CASSIDLAGLQETQYF
TRBD1	TRBV7-9	once	TRBJ1-1	TGTGCCAGCAGCCAATTACAGGGGTCAACTGAAGCTTTCTTT	CASSQLQGSTEAFF
-	TRBV13	-	TRBJ2-1	TGTGCCAGCAGCCTTCGCTCCTCGAGCTCCTACAATGAGCAGTTCTTC	CASSLRSSSSYNEQFF
TRBD2	TRBV5-6	-	TRBJ2-7	TGTGCCAGCAGCTTGGTAGTGGGCGGGAGTCCCTACGAGCAGTACTTC	CASSLVVGGSPYEQYF
TRBD1	TRBV2	-	TRBJ1-2	TGTGCCAGCAGCAGGGGGCCGTTGCAGGGCTACACCTTC	CASSRGPLQGYTF
-	TRBV9	-	TRBJ1-4	TGTGCCAGCAGCGTAGGAACAGGGCCCCTAGGGGGTCTTAATGAAAAACTGTTTTTT	CASSVGTGPLGGLNEKLFF
-	TRBV19	-	TRBJ2-7	TGTGCCAGTAGTTACCAGGATTTCTCCTACGAGCAGTACTTC	CASSYQDFSYEQYF